Below are 5 T cell receptor beta chains sequenced from a single sample in a study of response to subunit inactivated influenza vaccine. Via MiXCR, TCRdb re-called the RT-PCR reads, giving one row per CDR3 protein. This table has 500,000 to 600,000 distinct CDR3 sequences, 7.6% appearing once. The sample was PBMCs from blood, taken about 24 months after vaccination. The origin of the receptors is a man between 45 and 75 years old who received an inactivated influenza vaccine.

Ten or more counts support this clonotype. Germline and junction disagree at one end, which may indicate a read error. This rearrangement joins TRBV5-1 to TRBJ1-2; 8 nucleotides align to TRBD1. Germline V gives CDR1 SGHRS, CDR2 YFSETQ. CDR3 length equals 16 residues. This chain's CDR3 is CASSWTGTGDNDGYTF. CDR3 DNA sequence: TGCGCCAGTAGCTGGACCGGGACAGGAGACAATGATGGCTACACCTTC.

This clonotype appeared many times. The chain couples TRBV12-3 or TRBV12-4 to TRBJ2-7; D assignment may be TRBD1 or TRBD2 (5 bases each). Trimming removed 3 bases from V and 5 bases from J, with 20 bases in between. The CDR3 runs to 16 residues. The CDR3 bases are TGTGCCAGCAGTTTGGGGTTGGGACCGTCGGTGGACGAGCAGTACTTC. Translation: CASSLGLGPSVDEQYF.

This clonotype was counted at least ten times. This chain joins TRBV7-2 and TRBJ2-3, with D perhaps given as TRBD1 or TRBD2 (5 bases each). V lost 3 bases and J 8 bases, leaving 15 bases between the germline ends. Germline V CDR1 and CDR2: SGHTA, FQGNSA. The CDR3 sequence is 14 residues long. The CDR3 reads CASSLGPKSVTQYF. Written as DNA, the CDR3 is TGTGCCAGCAGCTTGGGACCCAAAAGTGTTACGCAGTATTTT. The full variable domain, in which reference TRBV7-2 and TRBJ2-3 provide the parts outside the CDR3, is GAGVSQSPSNKVTEKGKDVELRCDPISGHTALYWYRQSLGQGLEFLIYFQGNSAPDKSGLPSDRFSAERTGGSVSTLTIQRTQQEDSAVYLCASSLGPKSVTQYFGPGTRLTVL.

This clonotype was seen a few times. The chain combines TRBV24-1 with TRBJ2-1; perhaps TRBD2 as D (5 bases). CDR1 and CDR2 from the germline V gene are KGHDR and SFDVKD. The CDR3 loop spans 15 amino acids. The ends were cut back, 5 bases at V and 0 bases at J, with 10 bases in the middle. The DNA for the CDR3 is TGTGCCACCAGTGGGTTGGGGAGCTCCTACAATGAGCAGTTCTTC. The encoded protein is CATSGLGSSYNEQFF.

This clonotype was seen more than once but under ten times. The genes are TRBV28 and TRBJ2-7, with TRBD1 matching over 9 bases. Trimming removed 6 bases from V and 1 base from J; junction bases left unmatched: 7. Germline values: CDR1 MDHEN, CDR2 SYDVKM. This CDR3 has 15 amino acids. CDR3 region: CASSGPGQGSYEQYF. CDR3 nucleotide sequence: TGTGCCAGCAGCGGACCGGGACAGGGTTCCTACGAGCAGTACTTC.